Described below is a single T cell receptor (beta chain) sequence and its context. Its matching antigen is unknown. Original handling: Building a distant-metastasis classifier for papillary thyroid cancer drew on CDR3 differences across clinicopathological groups. TCRdb re-clonotyped the PCR reads through MiXCR. Here the V and J calls rest on TCRdb's processing, not on the authors' analysis. This sample has roughly 38,000 clones, with around 20% found just once. Thyroid surgery was preceded by no treatment in any patient. Looked up from germline, CDR1 is DFQATT and CDR2 is SNEGSKA (reference sequence). V gave up 5 bases and J gave up 0 bases, with 15 bases separating them. The CDR3 loop spans 15 amino acids. This sample is drawn from a study of metastatic and nonmetastatic thyroid tumors. Overall study: Where malignant and benign thyroid patients were concerned, repertoires were compared across blood and tumor or nodule tissue. Whole-study findings and limits: Across blood and tumor, TCR beta diversity in malignant thyroid tumors was reportedly significantly higher than in benign nodules.

The gene calls are TRBV20-1 and TRBJ2-3, with no clear D. The TCR comes from a female donor with papillary thyroid cancer or a benign thyroid nodule (not recorded which). Some clones in this sample may be carry-over from other donors' samples. Sequencing input: blood. This CDR3 is CSAARSRSSTDTQYF. The CDR3 nucleotides are TGCAGTGCTGCTCGCAGTCGATCTAGCACAGATACGCAGTATTTT.